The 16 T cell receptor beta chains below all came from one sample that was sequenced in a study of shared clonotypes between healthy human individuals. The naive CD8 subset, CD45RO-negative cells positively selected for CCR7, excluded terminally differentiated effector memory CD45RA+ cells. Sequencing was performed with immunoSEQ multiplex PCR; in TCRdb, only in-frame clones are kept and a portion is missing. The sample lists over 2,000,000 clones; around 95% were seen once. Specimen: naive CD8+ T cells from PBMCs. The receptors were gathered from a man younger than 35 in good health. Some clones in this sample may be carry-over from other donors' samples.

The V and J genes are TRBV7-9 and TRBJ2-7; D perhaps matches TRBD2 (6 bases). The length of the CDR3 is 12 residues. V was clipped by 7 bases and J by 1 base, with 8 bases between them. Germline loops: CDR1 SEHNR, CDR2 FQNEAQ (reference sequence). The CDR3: CASTGGSYEQYF. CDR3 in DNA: TGTGCCAGCACCGGGGGTTCCTACGAGCAGTACTTC.

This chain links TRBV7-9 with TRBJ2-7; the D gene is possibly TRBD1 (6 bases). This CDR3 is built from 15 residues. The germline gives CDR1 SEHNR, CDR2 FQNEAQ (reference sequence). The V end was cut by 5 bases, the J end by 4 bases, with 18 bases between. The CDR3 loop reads CASSTPLDSFYEQYF. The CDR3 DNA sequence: TGTGCCAGCAGCACGCCTCTGGACAGCTTTTACGAGCAGTACTTC.

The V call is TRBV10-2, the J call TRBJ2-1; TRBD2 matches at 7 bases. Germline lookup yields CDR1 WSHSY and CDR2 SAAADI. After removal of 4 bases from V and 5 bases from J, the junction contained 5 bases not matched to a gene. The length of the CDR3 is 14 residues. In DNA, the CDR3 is TGCGCCAGCAGTGTCGCGGGAGCGAACAATGAGCAGTTCTTC. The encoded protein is CASSVAGANNEQFF.

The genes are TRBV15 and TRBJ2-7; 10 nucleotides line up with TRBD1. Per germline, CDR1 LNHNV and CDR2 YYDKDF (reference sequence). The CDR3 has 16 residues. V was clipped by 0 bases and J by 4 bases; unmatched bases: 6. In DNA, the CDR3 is TGTGCCACCAGCAGAGATTGGACAGGGGGGATTTACGAGCAGTACTTC. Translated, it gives CATSRDWTGGIYEQYF. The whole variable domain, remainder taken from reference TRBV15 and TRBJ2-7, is DAMVIQNPRYQVTQFGKPVTLSCSQTLNHNVMYWYQQKSSQAPKLLFHYYDKDFNNEADTPDNFQSRRPNTSFCFLDIRSPGLGDTAMYLCATSRDWTGGIYEQYFGPGTRLTVT.

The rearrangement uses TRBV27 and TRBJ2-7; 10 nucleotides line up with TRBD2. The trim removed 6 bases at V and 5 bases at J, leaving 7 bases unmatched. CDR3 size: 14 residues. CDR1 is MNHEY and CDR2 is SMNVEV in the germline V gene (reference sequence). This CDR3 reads CASRPSGSSDEQYF. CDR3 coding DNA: TGTGCCAGCAGGCCTAGCGGGAGTTCTGACGAGCAGTACTTC.

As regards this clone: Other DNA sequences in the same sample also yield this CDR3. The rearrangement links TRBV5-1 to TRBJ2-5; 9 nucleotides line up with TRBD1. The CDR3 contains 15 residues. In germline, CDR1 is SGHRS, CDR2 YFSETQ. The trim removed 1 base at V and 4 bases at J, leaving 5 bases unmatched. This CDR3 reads CASSLMGQGLETQYF. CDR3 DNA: TGCGCCAGCAGCTTGATGGGACAGGGTCTAGAGACCCAGTACTTC.

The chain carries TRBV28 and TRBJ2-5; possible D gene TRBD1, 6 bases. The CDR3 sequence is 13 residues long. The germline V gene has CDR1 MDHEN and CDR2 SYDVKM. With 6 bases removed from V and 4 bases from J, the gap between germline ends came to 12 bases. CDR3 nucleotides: TGTGCCAGCAGCCCAGGGGAAAGAGAGACCCAGTACTTC. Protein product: CASSPGERETQYF. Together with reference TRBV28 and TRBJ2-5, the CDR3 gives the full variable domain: DVKVTQSSRYLVKRTGEKVFLECVQDMDHENMFWYRQDPGLGLRLIYFSYDVKMKEKGDIPEGYSVSREKKERFSLILESASTNQTSMYLCASSPGERETQYFGPGTRLLVL.

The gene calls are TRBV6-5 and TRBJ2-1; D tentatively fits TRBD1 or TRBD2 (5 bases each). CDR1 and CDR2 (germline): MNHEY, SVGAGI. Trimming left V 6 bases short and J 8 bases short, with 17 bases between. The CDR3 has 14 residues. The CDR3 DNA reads TGTGCCAGCAGCTTCATTAGGGACGTGGATGAGCAGTTCTTC. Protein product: CASSFIRDVDEQFF.

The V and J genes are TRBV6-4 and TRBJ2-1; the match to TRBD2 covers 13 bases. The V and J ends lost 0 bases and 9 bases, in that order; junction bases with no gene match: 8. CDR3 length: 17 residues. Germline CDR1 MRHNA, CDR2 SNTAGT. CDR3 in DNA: TGTGCCAGCAGTGACTCGCCCACTAGCGGGAGGGCCCGTGAGCAGTTCTTC. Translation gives CASSDSPTSGRAREQFF.

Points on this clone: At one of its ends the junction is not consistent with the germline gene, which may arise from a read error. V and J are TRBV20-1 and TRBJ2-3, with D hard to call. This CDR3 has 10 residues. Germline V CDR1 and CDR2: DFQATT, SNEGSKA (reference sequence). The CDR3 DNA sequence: TGCAGGGCTAGCACAGATACGCAGTATTTT. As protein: CRASTDTQYF.

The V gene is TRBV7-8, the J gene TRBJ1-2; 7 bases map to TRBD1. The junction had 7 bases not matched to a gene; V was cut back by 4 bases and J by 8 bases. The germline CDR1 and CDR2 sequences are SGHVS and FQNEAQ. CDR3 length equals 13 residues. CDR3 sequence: CASSSTGASGYTF. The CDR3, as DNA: TGTGCCAGCAGCTCCACAGGGGCAAGCGGCTACACCTTC.

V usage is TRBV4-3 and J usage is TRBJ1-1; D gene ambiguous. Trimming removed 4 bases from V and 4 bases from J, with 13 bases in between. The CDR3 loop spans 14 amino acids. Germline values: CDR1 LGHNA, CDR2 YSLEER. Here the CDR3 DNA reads TGCGCCAGCAGCCGAACCACACGGCTCACTGAAGCTTTCTTT. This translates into CASSRTTRLTEAFF.

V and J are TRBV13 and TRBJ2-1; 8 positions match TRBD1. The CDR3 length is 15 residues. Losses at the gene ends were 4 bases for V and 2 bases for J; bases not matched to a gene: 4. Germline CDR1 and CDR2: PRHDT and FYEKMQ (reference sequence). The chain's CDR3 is CASSWGTGAYNEQFF. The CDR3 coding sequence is TGTGCCAGCAGCTGGGGGACAGGCGCCTACAATGAGCAGTTCTTC. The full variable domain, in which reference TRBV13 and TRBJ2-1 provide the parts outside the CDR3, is AAGVIQSPRHLIKEKRETATLKCYPIPRHDTVYWYQQGPGQDPQFLISFYEKMQSDKGSIPDRFSAQQFSDYHSELNMSSLELGDSALYFCASSWGTGAYNEQFFGPGTRLTVL.

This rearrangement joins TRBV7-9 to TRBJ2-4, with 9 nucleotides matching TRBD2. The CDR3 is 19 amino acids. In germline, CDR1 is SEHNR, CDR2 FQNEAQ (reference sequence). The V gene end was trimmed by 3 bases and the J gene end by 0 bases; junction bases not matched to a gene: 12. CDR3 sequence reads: CASSLWGGRAGLAKNIQYF. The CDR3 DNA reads TGTGCCAGCAGCTTGTGGGGCGGGAGGGCCGGTCTAGCCAAAAACATTCAGTACTTC.

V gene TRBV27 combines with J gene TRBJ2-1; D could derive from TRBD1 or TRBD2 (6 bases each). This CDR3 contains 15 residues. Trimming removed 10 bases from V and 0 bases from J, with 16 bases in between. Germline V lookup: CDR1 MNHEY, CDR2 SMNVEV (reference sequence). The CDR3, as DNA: TGTGCCACCACCGGGGGCCAGAGCTCCTACAATGAGCAGTTCTTC. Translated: CATTGGQSSYNEQFF.

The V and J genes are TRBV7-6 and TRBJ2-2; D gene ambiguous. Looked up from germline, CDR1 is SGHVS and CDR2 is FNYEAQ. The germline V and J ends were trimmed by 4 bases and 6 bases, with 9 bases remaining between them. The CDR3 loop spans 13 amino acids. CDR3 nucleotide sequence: TGTGCCAGCAGCTCCCGTTTTGCCGGGGAGCTGTTTTTT. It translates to CASSSRFAGELFF.